The present T cell receptor (beta chain) was sequenced within a study of naive and memory T cell subsets. The beta constant-region primer was an equimolar mix of two oligonucleotides covering TRBC1 and TRBC2. TCRdb re-called the UMI-ligation and nested PCR reads through MiXCR, storing one row per CDR3 protein. This table has over 2,500 distinct CDR3 sequences, 7.3% appearing once. The CDR3 is 18 amino acids. Looked up from germline, CDR1 is SGDLS and CDR2 is YYNGEE. J was trimmed by 4 bases and V by 3 bases; bases with no gene match: 6. This clonotype was counted ten times or more. Sequencing input: effector memory CD8+ T cells from blood. As to subset: effector memory, CD45RA- CD27-. This sequence joins TRBV9 and TRBJ2-2; TRBD2 matches at 16 bases. The clonotype was recovered from a human donor in good health. The CDR3 protein is CASSGGLAGGPVTGELFF. In nucleotides, the CDR3 is TGTGCCAGCAGCGGGGGACTAGCGGGAGGGCCGGTCACCGGGGAGCTGTTTTTT.